The rows below give T cell receptor beta chains drawn from one sample of a study of regulatory T cells in long-lasting Graves disease. Via MiXCR, TCRdb re-called the multiplex PCR reads, giving one row per CDR3 protein. The sample has 500,000 or so distinct CDR3 sequences; around 15% are singletons. A further study also used this sample, focusing on T cells in Graves' hyperthyroidism and ophthalmopathy.

The specimen comprised peripheral blood mononuclear cells (PBMCs), sampled at new diagnosis, from a patient treated with antithyroid drugs. Source of these receptors: a man between 35 and 55 years old with Graves disease. Each CDR3 is given without its conserved first and last residue. Each record gives: J gene, D gene, V gene, CDR3 protein. A D gene is named only where the DNA matches it firmly.

TRBJ1-5	NA	TRBV18	ASSRGPGGDQPQH
TRBJ2-2	NA	TRBV5-6	ASSRGGGTEAGELF
TRBJ2-3	NA	TRBV27	ASSFRGSTDTQY
TRBJ2-5	TRBD1	TRBV19	ASRRDRSLQETQY
TRBJ2-5	TRBD2	TRBV2	ASSTSGRAEETQY
TRBJ1-1	NA	TRBV6-1	ASCPMDADTEAF
TRBJ1-4	TRBD1	TRBV5-1	ASRAGQHNEKLF
TRBJ2-3	TRBD2	TRBV30	ARRAGGPGDTQY
TRBJ2-3	NA	TRBV7-9	ASTRGAGAADTQY
TRBJ2-1	TRBD2	TRBV12-3/TRBV12-4	ASSSSGPPDNEQF
TRBJ2-7	NA	TRBV20-1	SARDGHTPYEQY
TRBJ1-1	NA	TRBV4-1	ASSQVESPEAF
TRBJ1-2	NA	TRBV7-9	ASSLGVGGIYGYT
TRBJ2-7	NA	TRBV20-1	SADLTQGHPPYEQY
TRBJ2-3	TRBD2	TRBV2	ASTLSGGAGTQY
TRBJ2-1	NA	TRBV6-1	ASGRALPSYNEQF
TRBJ1-2	NA	TRBV19	ASSMGRQLSGYGYT
TRBJ2-1	NA	TRBV9	ASSDSGNNEQF
TRBJ2-1	TRBD2	TRBV9	ASSVEGGRANEQF
TRBJ2-2	NA	TRBV12-3/TRBV12-4	ASSPLMFDTGELF
TRBJ2-3	TRBD2	TRBV7-6	ASSLGTRGPTDTQY
TRBJ2-7	NA	TRBV5-1	ASSSEVYEQY
TRBJ2-5	TRBD2	TRBV12-3/TRBV12-4	ASRSTSGRGWGETQY
TRBJ2-5	TRBD2	TRBV6-5	ASSSPRLAGGETQY
TRBJ2-3	NA	TRBV5-1	ASSSPNTDTQY
TRBJ2-5	NA	TRBV18	ASSHDGETQY
TRBJ1-3	NA	TRBV11-2	ASSLRGNGNTIY
TRBJ2-2	TRBD1	TRBV19	ASSIDWTGNTGELF
TRBJ2-1	TRBD1	TRBV7-9	ASTPTVWVQGANEQF
TRBJ2-5	NA	TRBV7-3	ASSEEGLPLETQY
TRBJ2-7	NA	TRBV27	ASSFQAKSSYEQY
TRBJ2-5	NA	TRBV10-3	AISTGIQETQY